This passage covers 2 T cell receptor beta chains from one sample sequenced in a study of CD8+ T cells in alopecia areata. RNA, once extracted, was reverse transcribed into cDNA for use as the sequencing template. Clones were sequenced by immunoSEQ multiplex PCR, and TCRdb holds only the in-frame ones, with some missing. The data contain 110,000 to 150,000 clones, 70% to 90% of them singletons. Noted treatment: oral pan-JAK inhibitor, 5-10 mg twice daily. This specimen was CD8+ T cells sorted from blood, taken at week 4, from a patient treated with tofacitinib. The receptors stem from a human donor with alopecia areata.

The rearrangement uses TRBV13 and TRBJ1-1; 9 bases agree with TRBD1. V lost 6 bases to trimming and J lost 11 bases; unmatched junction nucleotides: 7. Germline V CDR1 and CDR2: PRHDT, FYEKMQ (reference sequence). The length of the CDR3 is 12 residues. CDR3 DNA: TGTGCCAGCAGTGTTCGACAGGGGGAGGCTTTCTTT. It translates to CASSVRQGEAFF.

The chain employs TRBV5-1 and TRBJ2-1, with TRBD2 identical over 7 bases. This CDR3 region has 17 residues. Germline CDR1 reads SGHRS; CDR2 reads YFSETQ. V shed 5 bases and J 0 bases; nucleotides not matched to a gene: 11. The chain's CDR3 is CASSLGTGGSSYNEQFF. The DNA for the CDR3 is TGCGCCAGCAGTTTAGGGACGGGGGGTAGCTCCTACAATGAGCAGTTCTTC.